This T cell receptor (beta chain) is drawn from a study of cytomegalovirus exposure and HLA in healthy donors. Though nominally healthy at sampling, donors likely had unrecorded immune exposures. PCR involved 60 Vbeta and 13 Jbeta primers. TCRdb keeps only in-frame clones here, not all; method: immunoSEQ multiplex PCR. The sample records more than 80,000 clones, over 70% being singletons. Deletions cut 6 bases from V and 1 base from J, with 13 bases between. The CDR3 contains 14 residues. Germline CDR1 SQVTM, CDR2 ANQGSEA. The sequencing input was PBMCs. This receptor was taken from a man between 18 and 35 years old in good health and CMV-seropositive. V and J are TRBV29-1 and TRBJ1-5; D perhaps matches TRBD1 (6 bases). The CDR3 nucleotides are TGCAGCGTCGCCAAGGGGGGGAGCAATCAGCCCCAGCATTTT. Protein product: CSVAKGGSNQPQHF.